One and the same sample provided the 9 T cell receptor beta chains below, sequenced in a study of blood T cell repertoires in COVID-19. TCRdb's copy holds only in-frame clones and misses some; the assay was immunoSEQ multiplex PCR. This table holds about 150,000 clones, about three quarters found once. Sequenced input: peripheral blood. The source is a man at least 80 years old with acute or convalescent COVID-19.

The rearrangement links TRBV11-3 to TRBJ2-7, with 7 nucleotides matching TRBD1. The CDR3 contains 20 residues. Germline V gives CDR1 SGHNT, CDR2 YENEEA. The junction had 24 bases not matched to a gene; V was cut back by 1 base and J by 6 bases. CDR3 DNA sequence: TGTGCCAGCAGCTTAGCTTTAGACAGGGTTCAGCCCAGCCGGCCCCCCGAGCAGTACGTC. This encodes CASSLALDRVQPSRPPEQYV.

The chain uses TRBV6-2 or TRBV6-3 and TRBJ1-3; 7 nucleotides align to TRBD1. Per germline, CDR1 MNHEY and CDR2 SVGEGT. V was pared by 6 bases and J by 0 bases, with 5 bases of the junction left unmatched. This CDR3 has 15 residues. DNA of the CDR3: TGTGCCAGCAGCGACAGGGCGAGCTCTGGAAACACCATATATTTT. It encodes CASSDRASSGNTIYF.

This rearrangement joins TRBV28 to TRBJ2-5; D may be TRBD1 (5 bases). The CDR3 extends over 15 amino acids. Germline CDR1 is MDHEN and CDR2 is SYDVKM. Trimming left V 5 bases short and J 2 bases short, with 15 bases between. CDR3 loop: CASSLRRQIQETQYF. The CDR3 bases are TGTGCCAGCAGTCTTCGCAGACAGATTCAAGAGACCCAGTACTTC.

The chain has TRBV2 and TRBJ1-6; a possible D gene is TRBD1 (6 bases). The germline V and J ends were trimmed by 8 bases and 5 bases, with 19 bases remaining between them. From germline, CDR1 is SNHLY and CDR2 FYNNEI. The CDR3 is made up of 16 amino acids. DNA for the CDR3: TGTGCCAGCCGAGCAACCGACAGGATACATAATTCACCCCTCCACTTT. Translating gives CASRATDRIHNSPLHF.

This chain joins TRBV5-1 and TRBJ2-3; TRBD1 is a possible D gene (6 bases). The V end lost 4 bases, the J end lost 4 bases, and 13 bases lay between the germline ends. From germline, CDR1 is SGHRS and CDR2 YFSETQ. The CDR3 length is 14 residues. CDR3 sequence reads: CASSQDRSPDTQYF. CDR3 sequence (DNA): TGCGCCAGCAGCCAAGACAGGTCCCCAGATACGCAGTATTTT.

V usage is TRBV5-1 and J usage is TRBJ1-1, with TRBD1 matching over 7 bases. This CDR3 is built from 16 residues. V gave up 0 bases and J gave up 3 bases; unmatched junction bases: 8. Germline CDR1 is SGHRS and CDR2 is YFSETQ. The CDR3 bases are TGCGCCAGCAGCTTGGGGGCAGGGGGAATTGACACTGAAGCTTTCTTT. Its translation is CASSLGAGGIDTEAFF.

This chain joins TRBV4-1 and TRBJ1-3, with D possibly matching TRBD1 (6 bases). The CDR3 extends over 18 amino acids. The ends were cut back, 0 bases at V and 0 bases at J, with 15 bases in the middle. Looked up from germline, CDR1 is MGHRA and CDR2 is YSYEKL. DNA for the CDR3: TGCGCCAGCAGCCAAGATCCCTCAGGGGTACTCTCTGGAAACACCATATATTTT. This encodes CASSQDPSGVLSGNTIYF.

A single count supports this clone. V gene TRBV9 combines with J gene TRBJ2-2, with TRBD2 matching 8 bases. V shed 0 bases, J shed 4 bases, and the junction held 8 bases outside the gene matches. The V gene's germline CDR1 is SGDLS and CDR2 YYNGEE. The CDR3 spans 17 residues. The CDR3 reads CASSVDRGGFTTGELFF. The CDR3 region has the DNA TGTGCCAGCAGCGTAGACCGGGGGGGGTTTACCACCGGGGAGCTGTTTTTT.

The chain recombines TRBV30 with TRBJ2-1; unclear D gene. The CDR3 is 14 residues long. The V end lost 4 bases, the J end lost 0 bases, and 10 bases lay between the germline ends. In germline, CDR1 is GTSNPN, CDR2 SVGIG (reference sequence). The CDR3 nucleotides are TGTGCCTGGAACGACCGGAGCTCCTACAATGAGCAGTTCTTC. Translating gives CAWNDRSSYNEQFF.